This T cell receptor (beta chain) was sequenced during a study of lymphopenia after photon versus proton radiotherapy. TCRdb keeps only in-frame clones here, not all; method: immunoSEQ multiplex PCR. The sample records about 70,000 clones, around 93% being singletons. Findings and limits, study-wide: Under photons, naive T cells and diversity fell while effector/memory populations rose. Larger post-nadir TCR diversity loss correlated inversely with survival in deceased patients. Oligoclonal CD8+ Temra expansion after nadir drove photon patients' diversity drop.

Of note for this clone: Its antigen is still unknown.

The clonotype originates from a woman in her 40s with cholangiocarcinoma. The starting material was peripheral blood, obtained from a patient treated with photon-based radiotherapy.

CDR3 region: CASSEPIGTTDTQYF. Written as DNA, the CDR3 is TGTGCCAGCAGTGAGCCTATCGGGACCACAGATACGCAGTATTTT. V gene TRBV6-1 combines with J gene TRBJ2-3, with D perhaps assigned TRBD1 or TRBD2 (5 bases each). Germline lookup yields CDR1 MNHNS and CDR2 SASEGT. Trimming stripped 3 bases from V and 2 bases from J, with 12 bases between. This CDR3 spans 15 amino acids.